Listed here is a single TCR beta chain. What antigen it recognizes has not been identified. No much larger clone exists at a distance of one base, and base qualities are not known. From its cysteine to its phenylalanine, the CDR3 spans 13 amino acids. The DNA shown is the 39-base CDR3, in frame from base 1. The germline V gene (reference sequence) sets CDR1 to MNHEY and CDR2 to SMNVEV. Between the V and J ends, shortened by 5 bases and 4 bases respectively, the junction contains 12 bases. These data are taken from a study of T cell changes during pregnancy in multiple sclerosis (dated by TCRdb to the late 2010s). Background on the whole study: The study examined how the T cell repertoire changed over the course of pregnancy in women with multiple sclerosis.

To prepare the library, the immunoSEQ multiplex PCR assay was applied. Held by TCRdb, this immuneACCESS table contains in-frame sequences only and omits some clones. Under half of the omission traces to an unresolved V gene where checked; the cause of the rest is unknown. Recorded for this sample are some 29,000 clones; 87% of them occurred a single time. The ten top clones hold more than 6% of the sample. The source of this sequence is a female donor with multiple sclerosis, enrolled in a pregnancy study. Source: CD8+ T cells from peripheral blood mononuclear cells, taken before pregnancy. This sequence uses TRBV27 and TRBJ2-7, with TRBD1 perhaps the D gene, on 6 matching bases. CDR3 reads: CASSTGFSYEQYF. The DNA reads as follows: TGTGCCAGCAGTACAGGGTTTTCGTACGAGCAGTACTTC.